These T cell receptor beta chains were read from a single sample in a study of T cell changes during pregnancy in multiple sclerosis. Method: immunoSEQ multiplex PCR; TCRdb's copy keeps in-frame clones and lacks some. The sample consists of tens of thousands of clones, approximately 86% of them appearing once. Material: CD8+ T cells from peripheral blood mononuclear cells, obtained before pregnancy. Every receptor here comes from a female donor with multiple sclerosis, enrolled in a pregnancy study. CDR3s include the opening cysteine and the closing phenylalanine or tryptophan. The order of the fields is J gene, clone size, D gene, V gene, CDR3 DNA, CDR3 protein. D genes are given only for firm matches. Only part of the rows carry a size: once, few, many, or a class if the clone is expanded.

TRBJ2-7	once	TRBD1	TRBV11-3	TGTGCCAGCAGCGACAGGGACAAGACCTACGAGCAGTACTTC	CASSDRDKTYEQYF
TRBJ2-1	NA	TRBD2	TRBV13	TGTGCCAGCAGCTCCACTAGCGAGGGTGAGCAGTTCTTC	CASSSTSEGEQFF
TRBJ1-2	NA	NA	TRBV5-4	TGTGCCAGCAGCCCCCGAGGCTCAGCTAACTATGGCTACACCTTC	CASSPRGSANYGYTF
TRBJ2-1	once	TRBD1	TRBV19	TGTGCCAGTAGTCCCCAGGGGGAGACCTACAATGAGCAGTTCTTC	CASSPQGETYNEQFF
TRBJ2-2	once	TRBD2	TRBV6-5	TGTGCCAGCTGTTCTCTGGGACTAGCTGGATCCGGGGAGCTGTTTTTT	CASCSLGLAGSGELFF
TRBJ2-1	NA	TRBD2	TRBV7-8	TGTGCCAGCAGCGCGGCGGCGGGGACTAGCGGGATCTATGAGCAGTTCTTC	CASSAAAGTSGIYEQFF
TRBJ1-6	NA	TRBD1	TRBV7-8	TGTGCCAGCAGCTCCTCCGGACAGGTTTATTCACCCCTCCACTTT	CASSSSGQVYSPLHF
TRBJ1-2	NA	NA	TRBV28	TGTGCCAGCAAACTCGCAGGGACAAGTGGGTTGGGCTACACCTTC	CASKLAGTSGLGYTF
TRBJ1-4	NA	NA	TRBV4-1	TGCGCCAGCAGCCAAGATTCAGGGAGGTTGGAAAAACTGTTTTTT	CASSQDSGRLEKLFF
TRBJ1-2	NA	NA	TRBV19	TGTGCCACCAAGGGGCCAGGGGATGTGGATGGCTACACCTTC	CATKGPGDVDGYTF
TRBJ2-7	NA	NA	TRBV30	TGTGCCTGGATGGGGGGGCCCTCCTACGAGCAGTACTTC	CAWMGGPSYEQYF
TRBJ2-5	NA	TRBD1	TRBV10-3	TGTGCCATCAGTGACCCAGGGACAGGGCTAGAGACCCAGTACTTC	CAISDPGTGLETQYF
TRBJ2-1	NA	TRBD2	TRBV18	TGTGCCAGCTCACCAAAGACTAGCGGGCGGCCCGGAACCGTTCGTGGCTCCTACAATGAGCAGTTCTTC	CASSPKTSGRPGTVRGSYNEQFF
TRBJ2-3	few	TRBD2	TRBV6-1	TGTGCCAGCAGTGGTGTAGCGGGAACAGCAGATACGCAGTATTTT	CASSGVAGTADTQYF
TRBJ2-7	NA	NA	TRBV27	TGTGCCAGCAGTTTATCCGCCAGTTCCTACGAGCAGTACTTC	CASSLSASSYEQYF
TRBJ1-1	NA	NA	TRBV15	TGTGCCACCAATGACTTAAACACTGAAGCTTTCTTT	CATNDLNTEAFF
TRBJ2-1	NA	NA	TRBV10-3	TGTGCCATCAGTGAGGCGGGATTAATCTTC	CAISEAGLIF
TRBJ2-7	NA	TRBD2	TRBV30	TGTGCCTGGGGAGCGGGATCCGGTTACGAGCAGTACTTC	CAWGAGSGYEQYF
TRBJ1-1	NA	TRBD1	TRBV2	TGTGCCAGCCATGGACAGGGGTGGGACACTGAAGCTTTCTTT	CASHGQGWDTEAFF
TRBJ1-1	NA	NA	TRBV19	TGTGCCAGTAGTATTGGCTCTAGCACTGAAGCTTTCTTT	CASSIGSSTEAFF
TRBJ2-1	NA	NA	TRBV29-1	TGCAGCGTTGAAGATAATCAGGGACACAGTCCCAACAATGAGCAGTTCTTC	CSVEDNQGHSPNNEQFF
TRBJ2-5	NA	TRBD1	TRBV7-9	TGTGCCAGCAGCCGACCGGGACAGGGGGCAGGAGAGACCCAGTACTTC	CASSRPGQGAGETQYF
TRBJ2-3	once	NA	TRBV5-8	TGTGCCACCCTGTCGGGATCTTCTAGCACAGATACGCAGTATTTT	CATLSGSSSTDTQYF
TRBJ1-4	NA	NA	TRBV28	TGTGCCAGCAGTTCCCCTCTGACAGACATAGTCCCTAATGAAAAACTGTTTTTT	CASSSPLTDIVPNEKLFF
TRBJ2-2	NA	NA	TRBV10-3	TGTGCCATCAGTGGTGGAGGGAACACCGGGGAGCTGTTTTTT	CAISGGGNTGELFF